Each of the 10 T cell receptor beta chains below was sequenced from the same sample in a study of cytomegalovirus exposure and HLA in healthy donors. Primers for the PCR totalled 60 Vbeta and 13 Jbeta. Profiling relied on immunoSEQ multiplex PCR, and the TCRdb table lists in-frame clones only, not all of them. The sample consists of 95,000 to 100,000 clones, around 73% of them appearing once. The specimen was PBMCs. The receptors shown here come from an older woman in good health and CMV-seronegative.

This clone has just one count. The chain couples TRBV15 to TRBJ1-2; the match to TRBD1 covers 7 bases. The CDR3 spans 16 residues. The V and J ends lost 1 base and 2 bases, in that order; junction bases with no gene match: 7. Germline values: CDR1 LNHNV, CDR2 YYDKDF (reference sequence). DNA of the CDR3: TGTGCCACCAGCAGAGTAAAGGGGGCAACAAACTATGGCTACACCTTC. Its translation is CATSRVKGATNYGYTF.

This chain connects TRBV5-1 to TRBJ2-7, with a tentative D call TRBD1 (5 bases). Germline lookup yields CDR1 SGHRS and CDR2 YFSETQ. V lost 2 bases to trimming and J lost 4 bases, with 13 bases between them. The CDR3 contains 14 residues. The CDR3 sequence: CASSFVGDRYEQYF. The CDR3, as DNA: TGCGCCAGCAGCTTTGTAGGGGATCGATACGAGCAGTACTTC.

V is TRBV13 and J is TRBJ2-3; 11 nucleotides line up with TRBD2. The germline gives CDR1 PRHDT, CDR2 FYEKMQ (reference sequence). V shed 8 bases, J shed 5 bases, and the junction held 9 bases outside the gene matches. This CDR3 is 15 amino acids long. CDR3 coding DNA: TGTGCCAGCGCCCTGGGGACTAGCGGCATAGATACGCAGTATTTT. This translates into CASALGTSGIDTQYF. Full variable domain (outside the CDR3, taken from reference TRBV13 and TRBJ2-3): AAGVIQSPRHLIKEKRETATLKCYPIPRHDTVYWYQQGPGQDPQFLISFYEKMQSDKGSIPDRFSAQQFSDYHSELNMSSLELGDSALYFCASALGTSGIDTQYFGPGTRLTVL.

The chain recombines TRBV9 with TRBJ2-3; D is uncertain. Germline CDR1 reads SGDLS; CDR2 reads YYNGEE. Trimming pared 0 bases from V and 4 bases from J, leaving 9 bases between. The CDR3 spans 14 residues. This CDR3 reads CASSVALPPDTQYF. The CDR3 region has the DNA TGTGCCAGCAGCGTAGCCCTTCCCCCAGATACGCAGTATTTT.

Here the CDR3 DNA reads TGTGCCAGCGGCAGTCAGGGCTACACCTTC. Translation gives CASGSQGYTF. V usage is TRBV7-2 and J usage is TRBJ1-2; D remains unclear. Between the trimmed V and J ends, which lost 8 bases and 8 bases, there was a span of 9 bases. The length of the CDR3 is 10 residues. Germline lookup yields CDR1 SGHTA and CDR2 FQGNSA. Combining the CDR3 with reference TRBV7-2 and TRBJ1-2 gives the whole variable domain GAGVSQSPSNKVTEKGKDVELRCDPISGHTALYWYRQSLGQGLEFLIYFQGNSAPDKSGLPSDRFSAERTGGSVSTLTIQRTQQEDSAVYLCASGSQGYTFGSGTRLTVV.

V usage is TRBV7-8 and J usage is TRBJ2-6, with TRBD1 identical over 7 bases. Trimming at V came to 5 bases and at J to 2 bases, leaving 15 bases not matched to a gene. The CDR3 is made up of 19 amino acids. Germline assignment: CDR1 SGHVS and CDR2 FQNEAQ. In DNA, the CDR3 is TGTGCCAGCAGCAGAACCGGGCGACAGGGAGTTACTGGGGCCAACGTCCTGACTTTC. Its translation: CASSRTGRQGVTGANVLTF.

The V gene is TRBV28, the J gene TRBJ2-5; TRBD1 matches at 7 bases. CDR1 and CDR2 from the germline V gene are MDHEN and SYDVKM. Trimming at V came to 6 bases and at J to 6 bases, leaving 16 bases not matched to a gene. The CDR3 loop spans 16 amino acids. The CDR3 spells CASSQTAGGSRKTQYF. CDR3 DNA sequence: TGTGCCAGCAGCCAGACCGCAGGGGGAAGTCGTAAGACCCAGTACTTC.

V gene TRBV4-3 combines with J gene TRBJ1-1, with 7 bases identical to TRBD1. The CDR3 loop spans 20 amino acids. The V gene's germline CDR1 is LGHNA and CDR2 YSLEER. V lost 1 base and J lost 6; bases outside the gene matches: 23. The CDR3 spells CASSQVLGDRVSLRRSEAFF. The CDR3, as DNA: TGCGCCAGCAGCCAAGTATTGGGAGACAGGGTCTCGCTAAGAAGGTCTGAAGCTTTCTTT.

This chain uses TRBV4-3 with TRBJ1-4; D gene uncertain. Looked up from germline, CDR1 is LGHNA and CDR2 is YSLEER. V was trimmed by 1 base and J by 3 bases, leaving 12 bases between them. This CDR3 comprises 16 residues. The CDR3 loop reads CASSQAEGGSNEKLFF. For the CDR3, the DNA is TGCGCCAGCAGCCAAGCGGAGGGAGGGTCTAATGAAAAACTGTTTTTT.

The chain is built from TRBV9 and TRBJ2-1; 10 bases are shared with TRBD2. V lost 5 bases, J lost 6 bases, and 5 bases stayed unmatched. The CDR3 sequence is 14 residues long. The germline V gene has CDR1 SGDLS and CDR2 YYNGEE. The CDR3 DNA is TGTGCCAGCAGTCTAGCGGGAGAGGTCAATGAGCAGTTCTTC. It specifies CASSLAGEVNEQFF. Full variable domain (remainder filled in from reference TRBV9 and TRBJ2-1): DSGVTQTPKHLITATGQRVTLRCSPRSGDLSVYWYQQSLDQGLQFLIQYYNGEERAKGNILERFSAQQFPDLHSELNLSSLELGDSALYFCASSLAGEVNEQFFGPGTRLTVL.